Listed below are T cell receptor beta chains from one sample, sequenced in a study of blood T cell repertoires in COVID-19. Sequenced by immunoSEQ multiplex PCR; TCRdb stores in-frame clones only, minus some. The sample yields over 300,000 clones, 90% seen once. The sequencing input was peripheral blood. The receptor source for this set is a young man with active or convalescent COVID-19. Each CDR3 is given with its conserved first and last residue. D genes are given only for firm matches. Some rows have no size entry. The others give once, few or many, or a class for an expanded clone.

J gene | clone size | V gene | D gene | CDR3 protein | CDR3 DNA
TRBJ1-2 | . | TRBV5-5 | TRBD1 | CASSGYRGIDYGYTF | TGTGCCAGCAGCGGATACAGGGGGATTGACTATGGCTACACCTTC
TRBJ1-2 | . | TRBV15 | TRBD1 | CATSRTGTANYGYTF | TGTGCCACCAGCAGGACGGGGACAGCAAACTATGGCTACACCTTC
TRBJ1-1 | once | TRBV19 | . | CASSIVKNTEAFF | TGTGCCAGTAGTATTGTCAAGAACACTGAAGCTTTCTTT
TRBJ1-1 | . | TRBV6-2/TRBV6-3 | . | CASSHAGAGARDTEAFF | TGTGCCAGCAGCCACGCGGGGGCAGGGGCGCGTGACACTGAAGCTTTCTTT
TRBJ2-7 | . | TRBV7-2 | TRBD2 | CASSLMGSGSREQYF | TGTGCCAGCAGCTTAATGGGTAGCGGGAGTCGCGAGCAGTACTTC
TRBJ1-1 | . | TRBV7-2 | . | CASKDQGRVTEAFF | TGTGCCAGCAAGGACCAGGGGCGTGTCACTGAAGCTTTCTTT
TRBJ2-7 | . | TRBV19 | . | CASSMGGQSYEQYF | TGTGCCAGTAGTATGGGGGGACAGAGCTACGAGCAGTACTTC
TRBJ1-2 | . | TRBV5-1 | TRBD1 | CASSSGTEVNYGYTF | TGCGCCAGCAGCTCCGGGACAGAAGTTAACTATGGCTACACCTTC
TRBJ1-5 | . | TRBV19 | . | CASTSGNQPQHF | TGTGCCAGTACCTCGGGCAATCAGCCCCAGCATTTT
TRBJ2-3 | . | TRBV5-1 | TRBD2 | CASSLALSGRTDTQYF | TGCGCCAGCAGCTTGGCCCTTAGCGGGAGGACAGATACGCAGTATTTT
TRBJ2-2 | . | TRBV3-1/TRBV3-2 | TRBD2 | CASSQRTSGSIYTGELFF | TGTGCCAGCAGCCAAAGGACTAGCGGGAGTATCTACACCGGGGAGCTGTTTTTT
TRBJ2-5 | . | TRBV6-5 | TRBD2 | CASSYAGGGQYF | TGTGCCAGCAGTTATGCCGGCGGGGGGCAGTACTTC
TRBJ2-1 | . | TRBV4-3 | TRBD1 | CASSQPYDRENYNEQFF | TGCGCCAGCAGCCAACCCTATGACAGGGAAAACTACAATGAGCAGTTCTTC
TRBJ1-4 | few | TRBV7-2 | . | CASSLSGGANEKLFF | TGTGCCAGCAGCTTATCTGGGGGGGCTAATGAAAAACTGTTTTTT
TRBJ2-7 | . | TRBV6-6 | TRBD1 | CASQSGRDRWTYEQYF | TGTGCCAGCCAATCCGGGCGGGACAGGTGGACCTACGAGCAGTACTTC
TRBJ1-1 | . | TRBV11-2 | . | CASSLDLQKAFF | TGTGCCAGCAGCTTAGATTTGCAGAAGGCTTTCTTT
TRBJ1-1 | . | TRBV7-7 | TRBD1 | CASSFRTGGGCNTEAFF | TGTGCCAGCAGCTTTCGGACAGGGGGAGGCTGTAACACTGAAGCTTTCTTT
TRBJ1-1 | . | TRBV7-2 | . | CASIWGGNTEAFF | TGTGCCAGCATCTGGGGAGGGAACACTGAAGCTTTCTTT
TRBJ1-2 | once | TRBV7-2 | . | CASSLIAGDSYGYTF | TGTGCCAGCAGCTTAATTGCGGGAGATTCCTATGGCTACACCTTC
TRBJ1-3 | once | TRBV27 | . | CASSRGGGNTIYF | TGTGCCAGCAGTAGGGGTGGTGGAAACACCATATATTTT
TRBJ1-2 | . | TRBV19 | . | CASSITSGVDYGYTF | TGTGCCAGTAGTATCACGTCGGGGGTCGACTATGGCTACACCTTC
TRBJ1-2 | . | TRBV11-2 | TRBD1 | CASSLGDSYGYTF | TGTGCCAGCAGCTTAGGGGACAGCTATGGCTACACCTTC
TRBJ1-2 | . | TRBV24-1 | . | CATSDPLRGYTF | TGTGCCACCAGTGATCCCCTGAGAGGCTACACCTTC
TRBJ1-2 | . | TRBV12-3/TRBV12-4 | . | CASSLGQYYGYTF | TGTGCCAGCAGTTTAGGGCAGTACTATGGCTACACCTTC
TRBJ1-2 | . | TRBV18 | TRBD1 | CASSPMDRVYGYTF | TGTGCCAGCTCACCTATGGACAGGGTCTATGGCTACACCTTC
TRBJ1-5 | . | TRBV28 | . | CASSLWQGSNQPQHF | TGTGCCAGCAGTTTATGGCAGGGGAGCAATCAGCCCCAGCATTTT
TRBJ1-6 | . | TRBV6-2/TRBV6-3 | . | CASSYRDPDNSPLHF | TGTGCCAGCAGTTACCGGGATCCTGATAATTCACCCCTCCACTTT
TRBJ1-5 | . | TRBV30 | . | CAGGREGQPQHF | TGTGCCGGGGGCAGGGAAGGTCAGCCCCAGCATTTT
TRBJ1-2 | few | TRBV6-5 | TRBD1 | CASSQTGDHYGYTF | TGTGCCAGCAGTCAAACAGGGGACCACTATGGCTACACCTTC
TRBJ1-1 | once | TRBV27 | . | CASSPNIGVRTEAFF | TGTGCCAGCAGCCCAAACATCGGGGTTAGAACTGAAGCTTTCTTT
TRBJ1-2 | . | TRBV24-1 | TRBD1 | CATSLGQDAYGYTF | TGTGCCACCAGTCTGGGACAGGATGCCTATGGCTACACCTTC
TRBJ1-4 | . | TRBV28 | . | CASSLYFRQVNEKLFF | TGTGCCAGCAGTTTATATTTCAGGCAGGTTAATGAAAAACTGTTTTTT
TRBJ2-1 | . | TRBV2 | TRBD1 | CASRGQGPYNEQFF | TGTGCCAGCAGGGGACAGGGCCCCTACAATGAGCAGTTCTTC
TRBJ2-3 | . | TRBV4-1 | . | CASSLSTQGTQYF | TGCGCCAGCAGCCTCTCCACGCAGGGTACGCAGTATTTT
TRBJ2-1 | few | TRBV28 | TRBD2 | CASSLQASGGNEQFF | TGTGCCAGCAGTTTACAGGCTAGCGGGGGAAATGAGCAGTTCTTC
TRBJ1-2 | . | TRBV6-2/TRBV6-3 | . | CASSRDDTAFIYGYTF | TGTGCCAGCAGCCGCGATGACACAGCCTTTATCTATGGCTACACCTTC
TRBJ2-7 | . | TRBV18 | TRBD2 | CASSPGDYSYEQYF | TGTGCCAGCTCACCAGGGGACTACTCCTACGAGCAGTACTTC
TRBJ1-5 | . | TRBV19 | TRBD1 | CASSRGRGGQSNQPQHF | TGTGCCAGTAGTAGGGGTCGAGGGGGCCAGAGCAATCAGCCCCAGCATTTT
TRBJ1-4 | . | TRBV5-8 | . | CASSQLGGGEKLFF | TGTGCCAGCAGCCAACTCGGGGGGGGCGAAAAACTGTTTTTT
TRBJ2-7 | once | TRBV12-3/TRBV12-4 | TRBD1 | CASRRDSLYEQYF | TGTGCCAGCAGGAGGGACAGCCTCTACGAGCAGTACTTC
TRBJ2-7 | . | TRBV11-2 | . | CASSSLVYEQYF | TGTGCCAGCAGCTCTCTAGTCTACGAGCAGTACTTC
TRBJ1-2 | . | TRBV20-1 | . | CSASLWDTLNYGYTF | TGCAGTGCTAGTTTGTGGGACACCCTTAACTATGGCTACACCTTC
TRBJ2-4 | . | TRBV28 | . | CASSLSAGSIAKNIQYF | TGTGCCAGCAGTTTGTCGGCAGGCTCTATAGCCAAAAACATTCAGTACTTC
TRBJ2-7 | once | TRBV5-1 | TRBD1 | CASSLADRGYEQYF | TGCGCCAGCAGCTTGGCCGACAGGGGATACGAGCAGTACTTC
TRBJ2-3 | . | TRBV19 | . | CASSSQGAGTDTQYF | TGTGCCAGTAGTTCCCAAGGGGCCGGCACAGATACGCAGTATTTT
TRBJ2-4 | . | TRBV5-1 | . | CASSRPADIQYF | TGCGCCAGCAGCCGCCCAGCGGACATTCAGTACTTC
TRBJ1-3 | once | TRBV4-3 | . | CASSQAWGGSKAAGNTIYF | TGCGCCAGCAGCCAGGCCTGGGGGGGGTCTAAGGCTGCTGGAAACACCATATATTTT
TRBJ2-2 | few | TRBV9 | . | CASSPKGRGTGELFF | TGTGCCAGCAGCCCTAAGGGGCGGGGCACCGGGGAGCTGTTTTTT
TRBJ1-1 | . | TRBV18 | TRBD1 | CASSPLEAGQVIKAFF | TGTGCCAGCTCACCTCTAGAGGCGGGACAGGTCATTAAAGCTTTCTTT
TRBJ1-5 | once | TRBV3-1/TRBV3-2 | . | CASSQDSTLGNQPQHF | TGTGCCAGCAGCCAAGATTCGACTTTAGGTAATCAGCCCCAGCATTTT
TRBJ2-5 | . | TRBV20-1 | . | CSAGGRETQYF | TGCAGTGCGGGGGGGCGGGAGACCCAGTACTTC
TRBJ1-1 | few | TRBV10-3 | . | CAITQQGGYTEAFF | TGTGCCATCACCCAACAGGGTGGGTACACTGAAGCTTTCTTT
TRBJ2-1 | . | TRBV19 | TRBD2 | CASSIRTRNNEQFF | TGTGCCAGTAGTATCCGGACTAGGAACAATGAGCAGTTCTTC
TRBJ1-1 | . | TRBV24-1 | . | CATSVEGGTEAFF | TGTGCCACCAGTGTGGAGGGAGGGACTGAAGCTTTCTTT
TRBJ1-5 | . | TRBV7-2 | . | CASSLDTSNQPQHF | TGTGCCAGCAGCTTAGACACCTCAAATCAGCCCCAGCATTTT